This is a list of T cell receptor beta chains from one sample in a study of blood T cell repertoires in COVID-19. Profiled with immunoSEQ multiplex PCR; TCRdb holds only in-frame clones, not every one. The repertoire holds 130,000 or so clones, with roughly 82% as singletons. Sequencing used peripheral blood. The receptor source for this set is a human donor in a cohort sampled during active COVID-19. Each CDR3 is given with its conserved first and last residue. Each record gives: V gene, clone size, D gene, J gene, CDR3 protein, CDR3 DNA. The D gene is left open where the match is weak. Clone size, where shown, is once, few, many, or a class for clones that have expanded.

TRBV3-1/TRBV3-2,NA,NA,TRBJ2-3,CASSQASTDTQYF,TGTGCCAGCAGCCAAGCTAGCACAGATACGCAGTATTTT
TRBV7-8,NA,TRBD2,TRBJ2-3,CASSRPASGAYRDPDTQYF,TGTGCCAGCAGCCGACCCGCTAGCGGGGCTTATAGGGACCCAGATACGCAGTATTTT
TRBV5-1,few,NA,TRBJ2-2,CASSRDTNTGELFF,TGCGCCAGCAGCCGGGACACGAACACCGGGGAGCTGTTTTTT
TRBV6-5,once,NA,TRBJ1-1,CASSVTSNTEAFF,TGTGCCAGCAGCGTCACATCGAACACTGAAGCTTTCTTT
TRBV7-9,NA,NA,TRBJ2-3,CASSLLDTQYF,TGTGCCAGCAGCCTATTGGATACGCAGTATTTT
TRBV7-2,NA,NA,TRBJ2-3,CASSLLQGTDTQYF,TGTGCCAGCAGCTTACTACAGGGCACAGATACGCAGTATTTT
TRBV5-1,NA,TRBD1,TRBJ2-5,CASSLGGTVMIGETQYF,TGCGCCAGCAGCTTGGGGGGGACAGTTATGATTGGTGAGACCCAGTACTTC
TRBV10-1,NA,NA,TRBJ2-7,CASSPDTSYEQYF,TGCGCCAGCAGTCCCGACACTTCCTACGAGCAGTACTTC
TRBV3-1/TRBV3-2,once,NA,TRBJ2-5,CASKGGGGPKTQYF,TGTGCCAGCAAAGGGGGCGGGGGGCCGAAGACCCAGTACTTC
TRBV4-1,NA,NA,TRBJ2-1,CASSQDPLNNEQFF,TGCGCCAGCAGCCAAGACCCCTTAAACAATGAGCAGTTCTTC
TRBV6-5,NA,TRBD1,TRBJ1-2,CASTGTGSYGYTF,TGTGCCAGCACCGGGACAGGGTCCTATGGCTACACCTTC
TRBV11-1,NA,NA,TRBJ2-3,CASSLLHPADTQYF,TGTGCCAGCAGCTTACTTCACCCGGCAGATACGCAGTATTTT
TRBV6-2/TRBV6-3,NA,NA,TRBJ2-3,CASRYAGRSTDTQYF,TGTGCCAGCAGGTACGCGGGACGGAGCACAGATACGCAGTATTTT
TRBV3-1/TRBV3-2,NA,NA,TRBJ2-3,CASSQDGVSTDTQYF,TGTGCCAGCAGCCAAGACGGGGTTTCCACAGATACGCAGTATTTT
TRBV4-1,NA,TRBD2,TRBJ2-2,CASSQFSGGAPAGELFF,TGCGCCAGCAGCCAATTTAGCGGGGGGGCCCCCGCCGGGGAGCTGTTTTTT
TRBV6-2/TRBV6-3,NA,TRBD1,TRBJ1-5,CASSVPGQGGQPQHF,TGTGCCAGCAGTGTTCCGGGACAGGGTGGTCAGCCCCAGCATTTT
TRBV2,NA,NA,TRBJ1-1,CASSESWNTEAFF,TGTGCCAGCAGTGAATCTTGGAACACTGAAGCTTTCTTT